A single sample is the source of the 17 T cell receptor beta chains below, sequenced in a study of blood T cell repertoires in COVID-19. Libraries were prepared by immunoSEQ multiplex PCR; TCRdb keeps only in-frame clonotypes and omits some of them. The table has 300,000 to 450,000 clones, more than 80% seen once; the top ten hold under 4%. Specimen: peripheral blood. All receptors come from a woman between 25 and 40 years old with COVID-19, enrolled during active disease.

V and J are TRBV7-2 and TRBJ1-2; 7 nucleotides match TRBD1. Germline V gives CDR1 SGHTA, CDR2 FQGNSA. The CDR3 is made up of 13 amino acids. V dropped 5 bases and J dropped 2; count of bases not matched to a gene: 2. CDR3 protein: CASSPTGNYGYTF. CDR3 nucleotide sequence: TGTGCCAGCAGCCCGACAGGGAACTATGGCTACACCTTC.

The chain joins TRBV6-5 to TRBJ2-7; TRBD1 matches 8 bases. The CDR3 length is 15 residues. The junction had 17 bases not matched to a gene; V was cut back by 10 bases and J by 6 bases. Per germline, CDR1 MNHEY and CDR2 SVGAGI. The CDR3 coding sequence is TGTGCCACCGCCGGAACGAGACAGGGGTTGGGCGAGCAGTACTTC. It is translated as CATAGTRQGLGEQYF.

The chain has TRBV19 and TRBJ1-4; the D gene is possibly TRBD1 (6 bases). Deletions cut 7 bases from V and 3 bases from J, with 12 bases between. The CDR3 runs 14 residues. Germline loops: CDR1 LNHDA, CDR2 SQIVND (reference sequence). In DNA, the CDR3 is TGTGCCAGTACCCGGGACACCTCTAATGAAAAACTGTTTTTT. Its protein product is CASTRDTSNEKLFF.

The chain carries TRBV29-1 and TRBJ2-5, with 11 bases aligning to TRBD1. Germline CDR1 SQVTM, CDR2 ANQGSEA. CDR3 length equals 13 residues. The junction had 7 bases not matched to a gene; V was cut back by 6 bases and J by 7 bases. CDR3 sequence: CSVGQGVGSTQYF. CDR3 DNA sequence: TGCAGCGTGGGACAGGGGGTGGGGTCGACCCAGTACTTC.

This chain connects TRBV14 to TRBJ2-3, with TRBD1 as a possible D gene (5 bases). V dropped 1 base and J dropped 5 bases, with 13 bases sitting between them. The CDR3 totals 15 residues. The V gene's germline CDR1 is SGHDN and CDR2 FVKESK. CDR3 coding DNA: TGTGCCAGCAGCCAAGTGAGGTTTAGGGGAGATACGCAGTATTTT. The encoded protein is CASSQVRFRGDTQYF. The full variable domain, its missing parts supplied by reference TRBV14 and TRBJ2-3, is EAGVTQFPSHSVIEKGQTVTLRCDPISGHDNLYWYRRVMGKEIKFLLHFVKESKQDESGMPNNRFLAERTGGTYSTLKVQPAELEDSGVYFCASSQVRFRGDTQYFGPGTRLTVL.

The chain uses TRBV25-1 and TRBJ1-5; 10 bases line up with TRBD1. This CDR3 has 16 amino acids. Germline lookup yields CDR1 MGHDK and CDR2 SYGVNS. V gave up 7 bases and J gave up 7 bases; unmatched junction bases: 13. The CDR3 sequence is CASNNLDRGKLQPQHF. CDR3 coding DNA: TGTGCCAGCAACAATTTGGACAGGGGGAAATTGCAGCCCCAGCATTTT.

This rearrangement joins TRBV24-1 to TRBJ2-5; a possible D gene is TRBD2 (5 bases). The germline V gene has CDR1 KGHDR and CDR2 SFDVKD. V lost 1 base to trimming and J lost 5 bases, with 19 bases between them. The CDR3 runs to 17 residues. The chain's CDR3 is CATSDLSAGSGGETQYF. The CDR3 nucleotides read TGTGCCACCAGTGATTTATCGGCGGGCTCCGGCGGTGAGACCCAGTACTTC.

This chain connects TRBV18 to TRBJ2-3, with 7 bases that match TRBD2. CDR1 is KGHSH and CDR2 is LQKENI in the germline V gene. The CDR3 loop spans 16 amino acids. V lost 3 bases, J lost 4 bases, and 10 bases stayed unmatched. CDR3 nucleotides: TGTGCCAGCTCACCTATGGAGGGCGGGAGTGCAGATACGCAGTATTTT. It yields the protein CASSPMEGGSADTQYF. Full variable domain (rest looked up from reference TRBV18 and TRBJ2-3): NAGVMQNPRHLVRRRGQEARLRCSPMKGHSHVYWYRQLPEEGLKFMVYLQKENIIDESGMPKERFSAEFPKEGPSILRIQQVVRGDSAAYFCASSPMEGGSADTQYFGPGTRLTVL.

The chain links TRBV11-2 to TRBJ1-2; D perhaps matches TRBD1 (5 bases). Between the trimmed V and J ends, which lost 4 bases and 2 bases, there was a span of 8 bases. This CDR3 is built from 13 residues. CDR1 and CDR2 from the germline V gene are SGHAT and FQNNGV. The CDR3 bases are TGTGCCAGCAGCTCGGACATGAACTATGGCTACACCTTC. Encoded protein: CASSSDMNYGYTF. Complete variable domain (other parts from reference TRBV11-2 and TRBJ1-2): EAGVAQSPRYKIIEKRQSVAFWCNPISGHATLYWYQQILGQGPKLLIQFQNNGVVDDSQLPKDRFSAERLKGVDSTLKIQPAKLEDSAVYLCASSSDMNYGYTFGSGTRLTVV.

This chain uses TRBV5-1 with TRBJ2-1, with 9 bases lining up with TRBD2. Per germline, CDR1 SGHRS and CDR2 YFSETQ. V lost 4 bases and J lost 4; bases outside the gene matches: 18. The CDR3 length is 19 residues. CDR3 sequence: CASSPKKAGRGGAYNEQFF. The CDR3 nucleotides are TGCGCCAGCAGCCCAAAGAAAGCCGGGCGCGGGGGGGCATACAATGAGCAGTTCTTC.

This chain uses TRBV27 with TRBJ2-5; 8 bases agree with TRBD1. Germline V lookup: CDR1 MNHEY, CDR2 SMNVEV (reference sequence). The V segment lost 3 bases and the J segment 4 bases; nucleotides outside the gene matches: 7. CDR3 size: 15 residues. This CDR3 is CASSLGTTGGETQYF. CDR3 nucleotides: TGTGCCAGCAGTTTGGGAACAACAGGGGGAGAGACCCAGTACTTC.

The rearrangement uses TRBV5-8 and TRBJ1-2, with 7 nucleotides matching TRBD1. CDR1 is SGHTS and CDR2 is YDEGEE in the germline V gene. V lost 3 bases, J lost 4 bases, and 0 bases stayed unmatched. The CDR3 is 12 amino acids. Written as DNA, the CDR3 is TGTGCCAGCAGCTGGGACAGCTATGGCTACACCTTC. Protein sequence: CASSWDSYGYTF.

The CDR3 spells CASSLSASGRARAYEQYV. As DNA, the CDR3 is TGTGCCAGCAGCTTATCGGCTAGCGGGAGGGCAAGGGCCTACGAGCAGTACGTC. This chain links TRBV11-2 with TRBJ2-7; 12 bases match TRBD2. This CDR3 is 18 amino acids long. Unmatched junction bases numbered 10, after V lost 2 bases and J lost 2 bases. The germline CDR1 and CDR2 sequences are SGHAT and FQNNGV.

This chain links TRBV7-9 with TRBJ1-4, with no clear D. Germline V gene sequence: CDR1 SEHNR, CDR2 FQNEAQ (reference sequence). With 5 bases removed from V and 7 bases from J, the gap between germline ends came to 20 bases. This CDR3 has 16 amino acids. CDR3 bases: TGTGCCAGCAGCCCCTGGGAGGCGGGGTGGATTGAAAAACTGTTTTTT. It translates to CASSPWEAGWIEKLFF. The complete variable domain, with remaining parts taken from reference TRBV7-9 and TRBJ1-4, reads DTGVSQNPRHKITKRGQNVTFRCDPISEHNRLYWYRQTLGQGPEFLTYFQNEAQLEKSRLLSDRFSAERPKGSFSTLEIQRTEQGDSAMYLCASSPWEAGWIEKLFFGSGTQLSVL.

The chain carries TRBV11-2 and TRBJ2-5, with 8 bases lining up with TRBD2. Unmatched junction bases numbered 10, after V lost 3 bases and J lost 4 bases. The length of the CDR3 is 16 residues. CDR1 is SGHAT and CDR2 is FQNNGV in the germline V gene. This CDR3 is CASSFYLAGKGETQYF. The CDR3 nucleotides are TGTGCCAGCAGCTTCTATCTAGCGGGTAAAGGAGAGACCCAGTACTTC.

The chain uses TRBV11-2 and TRBJ2-7, with 10 bases that match TRBD1. V lost 5 bases to trimming and J lost 4 bases; unmatched junction nucleotides: 5. Germline V gives CDR1 SGHAT, CDR2 FQNNGV. This CDR3 contains 14 residues. CDR3 bases: TGTGCCAGCAGCGCGCGGACAGGGGGTTACGAGCAGTACTTC. The encoded protein is CASSARTGGYEQYF. Based on the CDR3 plus reference TRBV11-2 and TRBJ2-7, the full variable domain is EAGVAQSPRYKIIEKRQSVAFWCNPISGHATLYWYQQILGQGPKLLIQFQNNGVVDDSQLPKDRFSAERLKGVDSTLKIQPAKLEDSAVYLCASSARTGGYEQYFGPGTRLTVT.

This chain connects TRBV28 to TRBJ2-1; 10 nucleotides line up with TRBD2. CDR3 length: 17 residues. Looked up from germline, CDR1 is MDHEN and CDR2 is SYDVKM. The V gene end was trimmed by 6 bases and the J gene end by 10 bases; junction bases not matched to a gene: 18. The CDR3 bases are TGTGCCAGCAGCCCCCCAAGGTGGATAGCGGGGGGTTCCGAGCAGTTCTTC. Protein product: CASSPPRWIAGGSEQFF.